This TCR beta chain was profiled in a study of T cell repertoires in cytomegalovirus infection. Turning to the study itself: Matching HLA type and CMV infection were both indicated by public TCR beta signatures.

TCRdb called the reads again in MiXCR, with one record for every CDR3 protein. Of a few hundred thousand distinct CDR3 sequences in the sample, about 34% were seen once. Study findings and constraints: CMV carriers having the relevant HLA were flagged by cumulative public TCR beta family frequency.

In this sample, this clonotype turned up many times. Antigen: not known. This CDR3 is 15 amino acids long. Germline CDR1 and CDR2: SGHTA and FQGNSA. V lost 4 bases and J 1 base, leaving 13 bases between the germline ends. This specimen was cultured PBMCs, taken from culture after CMV antigen stimulation. V and J are TRBV7-2 and TRBJ2-5; a weak D match, TRBD2 (6 bases). This receptor was taken from a human donor in good health (CMV status not recorded). Some clones in this sample may be carry-over from other donors' samples. The CDR3 sequence is CASSWGVAVQETQYF. In DNA form, the CDR3 reads TGTGCCAGCAGCTGGGGGGTAGCCGTCCAAGAGACCCAGTACTTC.